This T cell receptor beta chain was identified in a study of control samples from healthy donors and cancer patients. CDR1 is LGHDT, CDR2 YNNKEL, per germline (reference sequence). The germline V and J ends were trimmed by 4 bases and 6 bases, with 13 bases remaining between them. This CDR3 contains 13 residues. Measured with immunoSEQ multiplex PCR; TCRdb has only the in-frame clones, and not every one. The data hold under 100,000 clones, with roughly nine tenths observed a single time. A single count supports this clone. This TCR was sampled from a woman aged 70-85 years in good health. V is TRBV3-1 (or the pseudogene TRBV3-2) and J is TRBJ2-7, with D possibly matching TRBD1 (5 bases). Sequencing input: blood. The CDR3 reads CASSPPGAIEQYF. The CDR3 DNA reads as TGTGCCAGCAGCCCCCCTGGGGCGATCGAGCAGTACTTC.